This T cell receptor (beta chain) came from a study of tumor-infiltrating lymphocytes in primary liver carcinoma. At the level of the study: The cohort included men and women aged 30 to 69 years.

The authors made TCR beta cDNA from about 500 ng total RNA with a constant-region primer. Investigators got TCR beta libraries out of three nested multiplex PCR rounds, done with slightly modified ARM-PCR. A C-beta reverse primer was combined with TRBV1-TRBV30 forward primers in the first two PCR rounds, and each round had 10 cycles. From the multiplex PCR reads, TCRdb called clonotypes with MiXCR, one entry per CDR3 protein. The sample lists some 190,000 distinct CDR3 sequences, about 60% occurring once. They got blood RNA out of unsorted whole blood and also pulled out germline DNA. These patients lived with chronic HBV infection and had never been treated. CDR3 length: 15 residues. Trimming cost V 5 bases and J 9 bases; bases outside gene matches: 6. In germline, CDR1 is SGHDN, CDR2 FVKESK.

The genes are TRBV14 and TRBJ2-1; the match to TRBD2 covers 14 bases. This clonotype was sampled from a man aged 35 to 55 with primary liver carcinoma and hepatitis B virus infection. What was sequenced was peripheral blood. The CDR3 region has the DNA TGTGCCAGCAGCGCGGGACTAGCGGGAGTAGGTGAGCAGTTCTTC. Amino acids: CASSAGLAGVGEQFF. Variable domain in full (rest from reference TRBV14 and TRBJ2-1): EAGVTQFPSHSVIEKGQTVTLRCDPISGHDNLYWYRRVMGKEIKFLLHFVKESKQDESGMPNNRFLAERTGGTYSTLKVQPAELEDSGVYFCASSAGLAGVGEQFFGPGTRLTVL.